The clone carrying this T cell receptor (beta chain) has only a few counts. What it binds is not known. This sample was included in a study of T-cell memory formation after mild COVID-19. Study overall: TCR clusters largely stayed donor specific. Study-wide results and caveats: Certain responding clones were present in pre-infection memory, suggesting participation of cross-reactive memory.

Using its own MiXCR run on the 5' RACE reads, TCRdb lists one record per CDR3 protein. The sample holds over 60,000 distinct CDR3 sequences, around 17% seen once. The CDR3 length is 16 residues. Germline loops: CDR1 SGHVS, CDR2 FQNEAQ. The V and J ends lost 1 base and 0 bases, in that order; junction bases with no gene match: 6. The sequenced sample was PBMCs or a T cell subset sorted from them (not recorded which). The J gene is TRBJ2-7, the V gene TRBV7-8; 7 nucleotides align to TRBD2. The sequence came from an adult woman who had mild COVID-19 (a few samples of this study predate the infection). Cell type and time point are not known. CDR3 DNA sequence: TGTGCCAGCAGCTTAGTCGGGGGGTCGAGCTCCTACGAGCAGTACTTC. Its translation: CASSLVGGSSSYEQYF.